This record concerns one T cell receptor (beta chain) sequence. Its antigen is not identified. An end of the junction differs from the germline gene, which may be a read error. It was from roughly 20-30 mg of unsorted bulk tissue that RNA and DNA were co-extracted. Each tumor was sampled at four poles and its centre. This CDR3 has 12 amino acids. Germline V gene sequence: CDR1 GTSNPN, CDR2 SVGIG (reference sequence). Total RNA (roughly 550 ng) served as template for TCR beta cDNA synthesis primed by a constant-region primer. Slightly modified ARM-PCR served as the procedure for the TCR beta libraries. These libraries came from three rounds of nested multiplex PCR. Both of the initial two PCR rounds ran for around 10 cycles and employed TRBV1-TRBV30 forward primers alongside a C-beta reverse primer. From the multiplex PCR reads, TCRdb called clonotypes with MiXCR, one entry per CDR3 protein. The sample shows roughly 100,000 distinct CDR3 sequences, roughly four fifths of them seen only once.

The data belong to a study of tumor-infiltrating lymphocytes in primary liver carcinoma. General study results and limits: Tumor-adjacent and tumor-blood pairs shared less of their repertoires than tumor region pairs shared.

V gene TRBV30 combines with J gene TRBJ1-6; TRBD1 agrees at 7 bases. This clonotype originated in a man aged 40-49 years with primary liver carcinoma and hepatitis B virus infection. Sequencing was performed on liver tumor tissue from sampling region 3. The sample's subset: tumor region T3, left-lateral pole. The CDR3, as DNA: TGTGTCTGGAGTATACAGGGGCCACCCCTCCACTTT. This codes for CVWSIQGPPLHF.